This T cell receptor beta chain was captured in a study of T cells in Graves' hyperthyroidism and ophthalmopathy. Overall study findings and caveats: Ophthalmopathy stood apart from stable hyperthyroidism in a 13 V-J model. Most expanded thyroid clonotypes above 0.001 also appeared in blood.

With 2 bases removed from V and 1 base from J, the gap between germline ends came to 16 bases. Germline assignment: CDR1 SGDLS and CDR2 YYNGEE. The CDR3 covers 18 residues. As for this clonotype: Its antigen is still unknown.

PBMCs stemmed from under 11 ml fresh peripheral blood. Authors of the study amplified TCR beta CDR3 regions from RNA transcripts. The HTBI set primed first-round TCR CDR3 RT-PCR. TCRdb reprocessed the multiplex PCR reads via MiXCR and lists one record per CDR3 protein. The data hold over 700,000 distinct CDR3 sequences, with 35% to 45% observed a single time. The TCR originated in a man in his late teens or twenties with Graves' hyperthyroidism. The sample was blood. The chain recombines TRBV9 with TRBJ2-6, with a possible D match to TRBD1 (5 bases). CDR3 sequence: CASSVGAGDLSGANVLTF. CDR3 coding DNA: TGTGCCAGCAGCGTTGGGGCAGGAGACTTGTCTGGGGCCAACGTCCTGACTTTC.